This record covers a single T cell receptor beta chain. As handled by the study authors: The assay estimated nucleated cells by amplifying reference gene primers. The repertoire was sequenced with immunoSEQ multiplex PCR; TCRdb's copy has only in-frame clones and lacks some. V and J calls and clone size are copied from that table; D and trimming were computed from the DNA. The sample includes about 68,000 clones, approximately 85% of them seen just once. The source of the sample is a study of blood T cell repertoires in COVID-19. As for the study in general: Collection of acute and convalescent COVID-19 samples took place in the United States, Italy and Spain. The analysed material was cDNA or gDNA that came from T cells, B-cell-depleted T cells, or PBMCs.

The germline gives CDR1 SGHNT, CDR2 YYREEE (reference sequence). The CDR3 runs to 13 residues. V was trimmed by 3 bases and J by 8 bases, leaving 12 bases between them. The clonotype comes from a man between 45 and 60 years old with acute or convalescent COVID-19. Sequenced: peripheral blood. The chain carries TRBV5-4 and TRBJ2-1, with a tentative D call TRBD2 (5 bases). CDR3 nucleotide sequence: TGTGCCAGCAGCTCGTGGGGAGCTGATGAGCAGTTCTTC. Its translation is CASSSWGADEQFF.